What follows are 17 T cell receptor beta chains derived from one specimen sequenced in a study of Graves' ophthalmopathy and Graves' hyperthyroidism. Amplification of TCR beta CDR3 regions used RNA transcripts. First-round RT-PCR relied on HTBI primers, and a second-round multiplex PCR came next. Each CDR3 protein is one row after TCRdb ran MiXCR on the multiplex PCR reads. Of about 210,000 distinct CDR3 sequences detected, over 25% appear once; the ten largest clones hold around 10%. The sample was peripheral blood. These receptors all stem from a man aged 45-65 years with Graves' ophthalmopathy.

This clonotype appeared many times. V gene TRBV28 combines with J gene TRBJ2-7, with TRBD2 as a possible D gene (6 bases). Trimming removed 4 bases at V and 2 bases at J, with 18 bases between. Germline V lookup: CDR1 MDHEN, CDR2 SYDVKM. This CDR3 region has 16 residues. CDR3 in DNA: TGTGCCAGCAGTTGGTCGAGCGGGCTAATAACCTACGAGCAGTACTTC. Translation: CASSWSSGLITYEQYF.

The sample holds many counts of this clonotype. The chain is built from TRBV20-1 and TRBJ1-5; 9 nucleotides align to TRBD1. Per germline, CDR1 DFQATT and CDR2 SNEGSKA (reference sequence). V gave up 3 bases and J gave up 4 bases; unmatched junction bases: 4. This CDR3 spans 14 amino acids. Here the CDR3 reads CSASGTGKNQPQHF. The CDR3 DNA sequence: TGCAGTGCTAGCGGGACAGGGAAAAATCAGCCCCAGCATTTT.

This clonotype was detected ten times or more. The gene calls are TRBV27 and TRBJ2-5; D is unresolved. The CDR3 spans 13 residues. Germline V gene lookup returns CDR1 MNHEY and CDR2 SMNVEV (reference sequence). V was cut by 3 bases and J by 0 bases, with 5 bases left in between. The CDR3 DNA reads TGTGCCAGCAGTTTGGTACACCAAGAGACCCAGTACTTC. This gives the protein CASSLVHQETQYF.

The V call is TRBV12-3 or TRBV12-4, the J call TRBJ1-1; 7 bases are a match to TRBD1. V lost 6 bases to trimming and J lost 2 bases; unmatched junction nucleotides: 6. The CDR3 spans 14 residues. CDR3 loop: CASSGQVINTEAFF. The CDR3 coding sequence is TGTGCCAGCAGCGGACAGGTCATTAACACTGAAGCTTTCTTT.

There are many counts of this clonotype. This sequence joins TRBV12-3 or TRBV12-4 and TRBJ1-1; maybe TRBD1 (6 bases). The CDR3 spans 12 residues. Trimming cost V 5 bases and J 8 bases, with 12 bases left between them. The CDR3 DNA reads TGTGCCAGCAGTCCCTGGACAGCAGAAGCTTTCTTT. Translation: CASSPWTAEAFF.

This clonotype was seen at least ten times. The chain couples TRBV5-1 to TRBJ2-7; 7 positions match TRBD1. The CDR3 covers 17 residues. The germline gives CDR1 SGHRS, CDR2 YFSETQ. Losses at the gene ends were 2 bases for V and 3 bases for J; bases not matched to a gene: 14. The CDR3 loop is CASSFYPPGQHNYEQYF. CDR3 bases: TGCGCCAGCAGCTTTTACCCGCCGGGACAGCATAACTACGAGCAGTACTTC.

The chain joins TRBV6-4 to TRBJ1-5, with a weak D call TRBD1 (6 bases). V lost 6 bases and J 3 bases, leaving 18 bases between the germline ends. CDR3 size: 16 residues. Germline CDR1 MRHNA, CDR2 SNTAGT. For the CDR3, the DNA is TGTGCCAGCAGCCACTCGGGGTACAGGGTCAATCAGCCCCAGCATTTT. Encoded protein: CASSHSGYRVNQPQHF.

This clonotype showed up many times. The genes are TRBV20-1 and TRBJ2-1; possibly TRBD1 or TRBD2 for D (6 bases each). CDR1 and CDR2 from the germline V gene are DFQATT and SNEGSKA (reference sequence). V was trimmed by 5 bases and J by 4 bases, leaving 18 bases between them. There are 15 residues in the CDR3. CDR3 sequence (DNA): TGCAGTGCTGGCAGTTGGGGGGCTAGATACAATGAGCAGTTCTTC. Its protein is CSAGSWGARYNEQFF.

This clonotype came up many times. The gene calls are TRBV27 and TRBJ2-7, with D unresolved. Germline values: CDR1 MNHEY, CDR2 SMNVEV (reference sequence). V lost 5 bases, J lost 0 bases, and 8 bases lay in between. The CDR3 length is 13 residues. This CDR3 is CASSLGLSYEQYF. CDR3 DNA: TGTGCCAGCAGTCTAGGTCTCTCCTACGAGCAGTACTTC.

This clonotype was found many times. The chain carries TRBV19 and TRBJ1-2; D call uncertain. Germline V lookup: CDR1 LNHDA, CDR2 SQIVND (reference sequence). Trimming cost V 5 bases and J 4 bases, with 8 bases left between them. The length of the CDR3 is 12 residues. CDR3 sequence reads: CASSPPAYGYTF. DNA for the CDR3: TGTGCCAGTAGTCCTCCCGCCTATGGCTACACCTTC.

There are many counts of this clonotype. V and J are TRBV19 and TRBJ2-5; 8 bases line up with TRBD1. The CDR3 covers 14 residues. Germline loops: CDR1 LNHDA, CDR2 SQIVND (reference sequence). Trimming at V came to 2 bases and at J to 4 bases, leaving 3 bases not matched to a gene. CDR3: CASSIRTGRETQYF. CDR3 bases: TGTGCCAGTAGTATACGGACAGGGCGAGAGACCCAGTACTTC.

This clonotype was observed many times. The genes are TRBV7-2 and TRBJ2-2; D unresolved. Germline V gene sequence: CDR1 SGHTA, CDR2 FQGNSA. Deletions cut 4 bases from V and 7 bases from J, with 10 bases between. The CDR3 consists of 13 residues. CDR3 amino acids: CASSSPQFGELFF. The CDR3 DNA follows: TGTGCCAGCAGCTCGCCTCAGTTCGGGGAGCTGTTTTTT. The full variable domain, with the rest looked up from reference TRBV7-2 and TRBJ2-2, is GAGVSQSPSNKVTEKGKDVELRCDPISGHTALYWYRQSLGQGLEFLIYFQGNSAPDKSGLPSDRFSAERTGGSVSTLTIQRTQQEDSAVYLCASSSPQFGELFFGEGSRLTVL.

This clonotype was observed at least ten times. In DNA, the CDR3 is TGCGCCAGCAGCCAGATGGGGGATACGCAGTATTTT. Its translation: CASSQMGDTQYF. This chain connects TRBV5-1 to TRBJ2-3; D call uncertain. CDR1 and CDR2 from the germline V gene are SGHRS and YFSETQ. This CDR3 region has 12 residues. V was cut by 4 bases and J by 6 bases, with 9 bases left in between. The full variable domain, with the rest looked up from reference TRBV5-1 and TRBJ2-3, is KAGVTQTPRYLIKTRGQQVTLSCSPISGHRSVSWYQQTPGQGLQFLFEYFSETQRNKGNFPGRFSGRQFSNSRSEMNVSTLELGDSALYLCASSQMGDTQYFGPGTRLTVL.

This clonotype has a count of ten or more. This chain uses TRBV29-1 with TRBJ2-5; 15 bases line up with TRBD2. Unmatched junction bases numbered 5, after V lost 4 bases and J lost 8 bases. This CDR3 comprises 14 residues. Germline V gene data show CDR1 as SQVTM and CDR2 as ANQGSEA. DNA for the CDR3: TGCAGCGTTGCGTGGACTAGCGGGAGGGAAACCCAGTACTTC. It specifies CSVAWTSGRETQYF.

There are a few counts of this clonotype. The J gene is TRBJ2-5, the V gene TRBV7-8; 11 bases match TRBD2. V gave up 4 bases and J gave up 0 bases; unmatched junction bases: 4. The germline V gene encodes CDR1 SGHVS and CDR2 FQNEAQ. CDR3 length equals 16 residues. In DNA form, the CDR3 reads TGTGCCAGCAGCTCGCTAGCGGGAGGCTACCAAGAGACCCAGTACTTC. It codes for CASSSLAGGYQETQYF.

This clonotype was detected many times. This rearrangement joins TRBV6-1 to TRBJ2-2, with no clear D. The CDR3 is 16 amino acids. Trimming stripped 6 bases from V and 0 bases from J, with 14 bases between. Germline V lookup: CDR1 MNHNS, CDR2 SASEGT. The CDR3 reads CASRQDGHANTGELFF. The DNA of the CDR3 is TGTGCCAGCAGGCAGGACGGGCACGCGAACACCGGGGAGCTGTTTTTT.

This clonotype was detected ten times or more. V gene TRBV7-8 combines with J gene TRBJ2-2, with D perhaps matching TRBD2 (5 bases). This CDR3 is 13 amino acids long. CDR1 is SGHVS and CDR2 is FQNEAQ in the germline V gene. V shed 5 bases and J shed 7 bases, with 11 bases lying between them. The CDR3 DNA is TGTGCCAGCAGCACGGACTTTCACGGGGAGCTGTTTTTT. This sequence encodes CASSTDFHGELFF.